The rows below give T cell receptor beta chains drawn from one sample of a study of T cells in Graves' hyperthyroidism and ophthalmopathy. In TCRdb, the multiplex PCR reads were re-called with MiXCR into one record per CDR3 protein. The repertoire holds more than 100,000 distinct CDR3 sequences, with 47% as singletons. The sequenced sample consisted of blood. Source of these receptors: a man aged 35 to 55 with Graves' hyperthyroidism. Each CDR3 is given with its conserved first and last residue. Fields, in order: D gene, CDR3 length, clone size, J gene, V gene, CDR3 protein, CDR3 DNA. The D gene is left open where the match is weak. The size entry is marked missing in some rows and otherwise reads once, few, many or a size class.

D gene: -; CDR3 length: 14; clone size: -; J gene: TRBJ2-5; V gene: TRBV2; CDR3 protein: CASSRQVSNQPQYF; CDR3 DNA: TGTGCCAGCAGTCGGCAGGTTAGCAATCAGCCCCAGTACTTC
D gene: TRBD1; CDR3 length: 13; clone size: many; J gene: TRBJ1-1; V gene: TRBV29-1; CDR3 protein: CSGGQGGNTEAFF; CDR3 DNA: TGCAGCGGGGGACAGGGAGGGAACACTGAAGCTTTCTTT
D gene: -; CDR3 length: 13; clone size: many; J gene: TRBJ1-1; V gene: TRBV15; CDR3 protein: CATSPPGATEAFF; CDR3 DNA: TGTGCCACCAGCCCTCCGGGGGCCACTGAAGCTTTCTTT
D gene: TRBD1; CDR3 length: 14; clone size: once; J gene: TRBJ1-2; V gene: TRBV2; CDR3 protein: CASILDRGSYGYTF; CDR3 DNA: TGTGCCAGCATCTTAGACAGGGGGAGCTATGGCTACACCTTC
D gene: -; CDR3 length: 15; clone size: many; J gene: TRBJ1-5; V gene: TRBV12-5; CDR3 protein: CASGLVGAGNQPQHF; CDR3 DNA: TGTGCTAGTGGTTTGGTTGGGGCGGGCAATCAGCCCCAGCATTTT
D gene: -; CDR3 length: 14; clone size: few; J gene: TRBJ1-5; V gene: TRBV30; CDR3 protein: CAWSPGYSNQPQHF; CDR3 DNA: TGTGCCTGGAGTCCAGGGTATAGCAATCAGCCCCAGCATTTT
D gene: -; CDR3 length: 15; clone size: many; J gene: TRBJ1-5; V gene: TRBV16; CDR3 protein: CASSPGLGSNQPQHF; CDR3 DNA: TGTGCCAGCAGCCCAGGGTTGGGAAGCAATCAGCCCCAGCATTTT
D gene: -; CDR3 length: 14; clone size: many; J gene: TRBJ2-5; V gene: TRBV12-3/TRBV12-4; CDR3 protein: CASSFSLGQETQYF; CDR3 DNA: TGTGCCAGCAGTTTCTCCCTAGGCCAAGAGACCCAGTACTTC
D gene: TRBD1; CDR3 length: 15; clone size: -; J gene: TRBJ2-7; V gene: TRBV2; CDR3 protein: CASSEAPQGASEQYF; CDR3 DNA: TGTGCCAGCAGTGAAGCCCCACAGGGGGCTTCCGAGCAGTACTTC
D gene: TRBD1; CDR3 length: 16; clone size: -; J gene: TRBJ1-3; V gene: TRBV20-1; CDR3 protein: CSASPAGTGAGNTIYF; CDR3 DNA: TGCAGTGCTTCCCCTGCCGGGACAGGGGCTGGAAACACCATATATTTT
D gene: -; CDR3 length: 15; clone size: few; J gene: TRBJ2-1; V gene: TRBV10-3; CDR3 protein: CASILGVASGAGQFF; CDR3 DNA: TGTGCCAGCATCCTAGGCGTGGCCTCGGGAGCGGGGCAGTTCTTC
D gene: -; CDR3 length: 15; clone size: -; J gene: TRBJ1-6; V gene: TRBV9; CDR3 protein: CANSVSPMPNSPLRF; CDR3 DNA: TGTGCCAACAGCGTATCCCCGATGCCCAATTCACCCCTCCGCTTT
D gene: -; CDR3 length: 13; clone size: many; J gene: TRBJ2-1; V gene: TRBV10-3; CDR3 protein: CAISDSFTNEQFF; CDR3 DNA: TGTGCCATCAGTGATTCCTTCACTAATGAGCAGTTCTTC
D gene: TRBD2; CDR3 length: 16; clone size: -; J gene: TRBJ2-7; V gene: TRBV20-1; CDR3 protein: CSARDLGSGATYEQYF; CDR3 DNA: TGCAGTGCTAGAGATCTGGGTAGCGGGGCCACCTACGAGCAGTACTTC
D gene: -; CDR3 length: 13; clone size: many; J gene: TRBJ1-5; V gene: TRBV12-3/TRBV12-4; CDR3 protein: CASSFIRNQPQHF; CDR3 DNA: TGTGCCAGCAGTTTTATCCGCAATCAGCCCCAGCATTTT
D gene: -; CDR3 length: 13; clone size: -; J gene: TRBJ2-1; V gene: TRBV10-3; CDR3 protein: CASSLGRANEQFF; CDR3 DNA: TGTGCCAGCAGCTTGGGCAGGGCGAATGAGCAGTTCTTC
D gene: TRBD2; CDR3 length: 15; clone size: -; J gene: TRBJ2-1; V gene: TRBV12-3/TRBV12-4; CDR3 protein: CASSVETSGTMRQFF; CDR3 DNA: TGTGCCAGCAGTGTAGAGACTAGCGGGACAATGAGGCAGTTCTTC
D gene: -; CDR3 length: 14; clone size: -; J gene: TRBJ2-7; V gene: TRBV10-2; CDR3 protein: CASSEPSVSYEQYF; CDR3 DNA: TGCGCCAGCAGTGAGCCTAGCGTCTCCTACGAGCAGTACTTC
D gene: -; CDR3 length: 14; clone size: once; J gene: TRBJ2-7; V gene: TRBV13; CDR3 protein: CASSPTGRTHEQYF; CDR3 DNA: TGTGCCAGCAGCCCCACAGGGCGCACCCACGAGCAGTACTTC
D gene: TRBD2; CDR3 length: 17; clone size: -; J gene: TRBJ2-6; V gene: TRBV7-2; CDR3 protein: CASSLPTSSSGADVLTF; CDR3 DNA: TGTGCCAGCAGCCTACCGACTAGCAGCTCTGGGGCCGACGTCCTGACTTTC
D gene: -; CDR3 length: 15; clone size: many; J gene: TRBJ1-3; V gene: TRBV19; CDR3 protein: CASSAASGVGNTIYF; CDR3 DNA: TGTGCCAGTAGTGCCGCCTCGGGTGTCGGAAACACCATATATTTT
D gene: -; CDR3 length: 14; clone size: many; J gene: TRBJ2-2; V gene: TRBV15; CDR3 protein: CATSRDCGGGELFF; CDR3 DNA: TGTGCCACCAGCAGAGATTGCGGCGGCGGGGAGCTGTTTTTT
D gene: -; CDR3 length: 13; clone size: many; J gene: TRBJ2-7; V gene: TRBV11-3; CDR3 protein: CASSEYRGGEQYF; CDR3 DNA: TGTGCCAGCAGCGAGTACAGGGGAGGGGAGCAGTACTTC
D gene: -; CDR3 length: 13; clone size: -; J gene: TRBJ2-7; V gene: TRBV20-1; CDR3 protein: CSASRVRGYEQYF; CDR3 DNA: TGCAGTGCAAGCCGGGTGCGTGGCTACGAGCAGTACTTC
D gene: TRBD1; CDR3 length: 14; clone size: -; J gene: TRBJ1-5; V gene: TRBV7-9; CDR3 protein: CAWTNRGSNQPQHF; CDR3 DNA: TGTGCCTGGACAAACAGGGGTAGCAATCAGCCCCAGCATTTT
D gene: TRBD1; CDR3 length: 12; clone size: -; J gene: TRBJ2-7; V gene: TRBV20-1; CDR3 protein: CSARSGDSEQYF; CDR3 DNA: TGCAGTGCTAGATCTGGGGACAGCGAGCAGTACTTC